Below, one T cell receptor (beta chain) is given with its context. Its antigen is currently unknown. This entry belongs to a study of T cells in localized non-small cell lung cancer. General study points: Greater T cell density in blood accompanied longer overall survival. Adjacent lung was found to contain a median about 62 of the top 100 tumor clones. Clonality of T cells reached its maximum in uninvolved adjacent lung, surpassing tumor.

The data were produced by immunoSEQ multiplex PCR, yet TCRdb's version contains in-frame clones alone and is incomplete. The sample lists tens of thousands of clones, approximately 86% occurring once. Germline V gene sequence: CDR1 MNHEY, CDR2 SVGAGI. The CDR3 is 13 amino acids. V shed 0 bases and J 11 bases; nucleotides not matched to a gene: 6. The TCR was taken from a man between 40 and 70 years old with stage II squamous cell lung carcinoma. The chain recombines TRBV6-5 with TRBJ1-2, with 7 bases identical to TRBD1. Sequenced here: PBMCs, sampled before any cancer treatment. The CDR3 DNA follows: TGTGCCAGCAGTTACTCGAAGCAGGGGGAGTACACCTTC. Its protein is CASSYSKQGEYTF.